This T cell receptor beta chain was obtained from a study of blood T cell repertoires in COVID-19. Study at large: Collection of acute and convalescent COVID-19 samples took place in the United States, Italy and Spain.

Trimming took 4 bases from V and 7 from J, leaving 8 bases between them. The CDR3 is 11 residues long. Germline loops: CDR1 LGHDT, CDR2 YNNKEL (reference sequence). Profiling relied on immunoSEQ multiplex PCR, and the TCRdb table lists in-frame clones only, not all of them. The sample holds about 180,000 clones, over 80% seen once. V gene TRBV3-1 (or the pseudogene TRBV3-2) combines with J gene TRBJ2-7; no clear D gene. Sequenced material: peripheral blood. This TCR was recovered from a woman aged 70-85 years with COVID-19, enrolled during active disease. The CDR3 DNA reads as TGTGCCAGCAGCCTTCTAGAGGAGCAGTACTTC. This sequence encodes CASSLLEEQYF.